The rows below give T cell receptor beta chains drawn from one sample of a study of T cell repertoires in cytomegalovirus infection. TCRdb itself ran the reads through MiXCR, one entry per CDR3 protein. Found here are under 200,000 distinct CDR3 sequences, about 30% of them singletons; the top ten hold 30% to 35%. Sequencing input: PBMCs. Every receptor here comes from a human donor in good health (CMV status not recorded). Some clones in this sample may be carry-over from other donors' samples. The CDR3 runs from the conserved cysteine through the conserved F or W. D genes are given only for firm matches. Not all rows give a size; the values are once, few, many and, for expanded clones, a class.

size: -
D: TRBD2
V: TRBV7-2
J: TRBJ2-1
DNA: TGTGCCAGCAGCTTAGGCGGGGGGCCTTACAATGAGCAGTTCTTC
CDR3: CASSLGGGPYNEQFF

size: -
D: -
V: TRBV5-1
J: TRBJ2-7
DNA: TGCGCCAGCAGCACCACAGGGACTCCCTACGAGCAGTACTTC
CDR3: CASSTTGTPYEQYF

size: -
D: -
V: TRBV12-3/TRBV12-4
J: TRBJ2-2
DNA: TGTGCCAGCAGTTGGACGGGGAACACCGGGGAGCTGTTTTTT
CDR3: CASSWTGNTGELFF

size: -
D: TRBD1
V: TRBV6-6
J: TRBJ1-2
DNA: TGTGCCAGCAGTCTGGGACAGGGGACCTATGGCTACACCTTC
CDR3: CASSLGQGTYGYTF

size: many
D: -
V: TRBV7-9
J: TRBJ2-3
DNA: TGTGCCAGCAGCCCCTCATTGGGCACAGATACGCAGTATTTT
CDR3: CASSPSLGTDTQYF

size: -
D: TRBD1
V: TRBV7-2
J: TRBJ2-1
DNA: TGTGCCAGCACACAGAGGGGGCGAGGTGAGCAGTTCTTC
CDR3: CASTQRGRGEQFF

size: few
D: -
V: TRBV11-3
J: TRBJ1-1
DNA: TGTGCCAGCAGCCAAGACTGGGGGGGTAACACTGAAGCTTTCTTT
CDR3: CASSQDWGGNTEAFF

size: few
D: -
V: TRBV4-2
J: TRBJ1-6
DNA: TGTGCCAGCAGCCAAGACAGCGTGTCCTATAATTCACCCCTCCACTTT
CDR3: CASSQDSVSYNSPLHF

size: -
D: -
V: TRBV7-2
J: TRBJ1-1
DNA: TGTGCCAGCACCTTGGGGGGGATGAACACTGAAGCTTTCTTT
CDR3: CASTLGGMNTEAFF

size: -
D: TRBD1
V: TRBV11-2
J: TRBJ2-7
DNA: TGTGCCAGCAGCCAACTCAGGACAGGAAAGAGGGGGTCCTACGAGCAGTACTTC
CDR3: CASSQLRTGKRGSYEQYF

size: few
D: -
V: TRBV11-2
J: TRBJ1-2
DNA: TGTGCCAGCAGCCACCAGGGTGATGGCTACACCTTC
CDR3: CASSHQGDGYTF

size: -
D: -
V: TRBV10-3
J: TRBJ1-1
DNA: TGTGCCATCAGTGAGGAGGGGAGGAGTGAAGCTTTCTTT
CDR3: CAISEEGRSEAFF

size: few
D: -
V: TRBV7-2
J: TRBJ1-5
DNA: TGTGCCAGCAGCTCGAGTCTGATGACGAATCAGCCCCAGCATTTT
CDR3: CASSSSLMTNQPQHF

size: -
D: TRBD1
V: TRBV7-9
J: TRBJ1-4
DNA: TGTGCCAGCAGCTTAGGGGCAGGGGGCTCTGAAAAACTGTTTTTT
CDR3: CASSLGAGGSEKLFF

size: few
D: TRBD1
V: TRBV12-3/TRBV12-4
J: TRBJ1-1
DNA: TGTGCCAGCAGTCACTCACAGGGGGCTGAAGCTTTCTTT
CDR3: CASSHSQGAEAFF

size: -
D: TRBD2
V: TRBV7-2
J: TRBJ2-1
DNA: TGTGCCAGCAGCTTAGGCGGGGGGGCGAATGAGCAGTTCTTC
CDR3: CASSLGGGANEQFF

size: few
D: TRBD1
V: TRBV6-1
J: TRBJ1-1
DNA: TGTGCCAGCAGCCCAAAGGGGGCTGACACTGAAGCTTTCTTT
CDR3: CASSPKGADTEAFF

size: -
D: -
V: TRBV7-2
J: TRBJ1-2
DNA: TGTGACAGCAGCTTAGAAGGTTGGATTGAGCAGTATGGCTACACCTTC
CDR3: CDSSLEGWIEQYGYTF

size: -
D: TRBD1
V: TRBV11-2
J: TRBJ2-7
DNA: TGTGCCAGCTCCGGGACAGGGGGAAAATATGGCTACGAGCAGTACTTC
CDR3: CASSGTGGKYGYEQYF

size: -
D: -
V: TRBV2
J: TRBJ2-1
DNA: TGTGCCTGCGGTGGGGGGCGGGAGCAGTTCTTC
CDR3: CACGGGREQFF

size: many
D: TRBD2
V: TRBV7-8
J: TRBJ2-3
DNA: TGTGCCAGCAGTGCCTATCGCATCCCGGGACTAGCGGGGGGGCCCAAAGATACGCAGTATTTT
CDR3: CASSAYRIPGLAGGPKDTQYF

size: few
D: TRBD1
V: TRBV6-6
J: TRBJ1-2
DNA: TGTGCCAGCAGCCGAACTAGACAGGGGGACTATGGCTACACCTTC
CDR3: CASSRTRQGDYGYTF

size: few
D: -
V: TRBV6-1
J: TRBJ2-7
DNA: TGTGCCAGCAGTGAAACGGCTAGTGGGTTTTACGAGCAGTACTTC
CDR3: CASSETASGFYEQYF

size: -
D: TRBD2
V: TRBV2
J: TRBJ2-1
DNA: TGTGCCAGCAGTGGACGGGGGGTCTACAATGAGCAGTTCTTC
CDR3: CASSGRGVYNEQFF

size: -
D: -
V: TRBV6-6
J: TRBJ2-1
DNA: TGTGCCAGCAGTTATTCGGAAGTGGGGGCCGGTCGCCATGAGCAGTTCTTC
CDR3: CASSYSEVGAGRHEQFF

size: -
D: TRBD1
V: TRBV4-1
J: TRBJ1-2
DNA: TGCGCCAGCAGCCAAGAGGGGACAGGGGCAAACTATGGCTACACCTTC
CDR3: CASSQEGTGANYGYTF

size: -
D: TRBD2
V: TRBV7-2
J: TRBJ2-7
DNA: TGTGCCAGCAGCCCGAGCGGGGGGCCGTCCTCCTACGAGCAGTACTTC
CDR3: CASSPSGGPSSYEQYF

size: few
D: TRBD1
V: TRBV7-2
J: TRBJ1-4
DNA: TGTGCCAGCAGCTCACAGGGGGAAGGTGAAAAACTGTTTTTT
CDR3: CASSSQGEGEKLFF

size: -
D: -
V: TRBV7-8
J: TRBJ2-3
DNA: TGTGCCAGCCTCCCCCAACCCACAGATACGCAGTATTTT
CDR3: CASLPQPTDTQYF

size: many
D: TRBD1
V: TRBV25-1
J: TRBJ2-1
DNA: TGTGCCAGCAGTGGGGTGGGGCAGGGGGCAAAAAATGAGCAGTTCTTC
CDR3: CASSGVGQGAKNEQFF

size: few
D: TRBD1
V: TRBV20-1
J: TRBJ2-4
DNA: TGCAGTGCTAGGCCTGGACAGGGATCGGACATTCAGTACTTC
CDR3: CSARPGQGSDIQYF

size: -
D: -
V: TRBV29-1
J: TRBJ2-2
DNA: TGCAGCGTTGCGGGCGGAATCGACACCGGGGAGCTGTTTTTT
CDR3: CSVAGGIDTGELFF

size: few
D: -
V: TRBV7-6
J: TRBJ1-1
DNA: TGTGCCAGCAGCCCTCAGAGTAGTCGTGAAGCTTTCTTT
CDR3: CASSPQSSREAFF

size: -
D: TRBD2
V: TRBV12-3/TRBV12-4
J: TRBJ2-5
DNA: TGTGCCAGCAGTTTAGTGGGGAGGGGAGAGACCCAGTACTTC
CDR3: CASSLVGRGETQYF

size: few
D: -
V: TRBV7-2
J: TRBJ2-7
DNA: TGTGCCAGCAGCTACCGGGACTCGGGGTACGAGCAGTACTTC
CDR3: CASSYRDSGYEQYF

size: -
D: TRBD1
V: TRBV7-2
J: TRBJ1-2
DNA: TGTGCCAGCAGCTCGCGGGACAGTTTTAACTATGGCTACACCTTC
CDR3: CASSSRDSFNYGYTF

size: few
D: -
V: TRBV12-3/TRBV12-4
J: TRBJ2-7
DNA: TGTGCCAGCAGTAGACTCGTAGAGGCGTCCTACGAGCAGTACTTC
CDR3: CASSRLVEASYEQYF

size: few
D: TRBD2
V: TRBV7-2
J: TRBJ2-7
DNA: TGTGCCAGCAGCTCTTGGGCGGGGGAAGGCCTCGAGCAGTACTTC
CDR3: CASSSWAGEGLEQYF

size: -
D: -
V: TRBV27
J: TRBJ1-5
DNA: TGTGCCAGCAGTTCCCCAGGGGCCAATCAGCCCCAGCATTTT
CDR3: CASSSPGANQPQHF

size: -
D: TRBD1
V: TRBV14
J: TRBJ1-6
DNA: TGTGCCAGCAGCCATAGGCAGGGGGCCTATAATTCACCCCTCCACTTT
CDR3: CASSHRQGAYNSPLHF

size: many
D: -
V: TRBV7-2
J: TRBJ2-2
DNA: TGTGCCAGCAGCCCGTTAGGAAGCAACACCGGGGAGCTGTTTTTT
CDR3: CASSPLGSNTGELFF

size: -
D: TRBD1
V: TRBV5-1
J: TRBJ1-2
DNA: TGCGCCAGCAGATCCGGACAGGAGGCTGGCTACACCTTC
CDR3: CASRSGQEAGYTF

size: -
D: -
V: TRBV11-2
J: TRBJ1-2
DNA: TGTGCCAGCAGTTTTACGCCTGACAGTAACTATGGCTACACCTTC
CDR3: CASSFTPDSNYGYTF

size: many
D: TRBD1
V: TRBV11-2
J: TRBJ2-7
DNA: TGTGCCAGCAGCTTAGTGGGGACAGGGGTCCCTGTCCCCTACGAGCAGTACTTC
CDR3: CASSLVGTGVPVPYEQYF

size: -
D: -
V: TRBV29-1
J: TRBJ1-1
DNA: TGCAGCGTTGAACGGTCGAACACTGAAGCTTTCTTT
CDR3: CSVERSNTEAFF

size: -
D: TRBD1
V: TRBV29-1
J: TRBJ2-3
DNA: TGCAGCGTCCAAGTCCTCCCGGGACAGGAGCAGTATTTT
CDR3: CSVQVLPGQEQYF

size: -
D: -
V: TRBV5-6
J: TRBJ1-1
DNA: TGTGCCAGCAGCTTGGGGGGTACTGATGCTTTCTTT
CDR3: CASSLGGTDAFF

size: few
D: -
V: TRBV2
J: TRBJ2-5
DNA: TGTGCCAGCAGTGAAGCGGCGTCAGGGGACGGAATGGAGACCCAGTACTTC
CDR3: CASSEAASGDGMETQYF

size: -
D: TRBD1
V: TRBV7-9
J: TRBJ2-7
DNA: TGTGCCAGCAGCTTACAGGGGGCCACCTACGAGCAGTACTTC
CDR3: CASSLQGATYEQYF

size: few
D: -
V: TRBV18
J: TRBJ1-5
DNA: TGTGCCAGCTCACCGGGGTCAGGGCCCAATCAGCCCCAGCATTTT
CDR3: CASSPGSGPNQPQHF

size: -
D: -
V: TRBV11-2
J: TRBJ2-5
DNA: TGTGCCAGCAGCTTCGCCATCGGGAGACAAGAGACCCAGTACTTC
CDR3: CASSFAIGRQETQYF

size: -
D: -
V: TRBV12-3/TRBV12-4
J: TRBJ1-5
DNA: TGTGCCAGCAGTTTAGTGGAGAATCAGCCCCAGCATTTT
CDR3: CASSLVENQPQHF

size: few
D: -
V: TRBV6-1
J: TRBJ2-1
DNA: TGTGCCAGCTGCGAGGTAGCGGCGGCGAGCTCCTACAATGAGCAGTTCTTC
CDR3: CASCEVAAASSYNEQFF

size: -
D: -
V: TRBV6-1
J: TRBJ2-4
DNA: TGTGCCAGCAGTGAAGGGGTTGAGGACATTCAGTACTTC
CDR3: CASSEGVEDIQYF

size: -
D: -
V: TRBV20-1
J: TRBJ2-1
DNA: TGCAGTGCTAGCGATAGGGGGGGGTCGTCCTACAATGAGCAGTTCTTC
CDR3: CSASDRGGSSYNEQFF

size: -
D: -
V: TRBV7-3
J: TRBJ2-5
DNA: TGTGCCGGCTTAGAGGCGAGACAAGAGACCCAGTACTTC
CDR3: CAGLEARQETQYF

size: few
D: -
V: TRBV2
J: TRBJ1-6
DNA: TGTGCCAGCAGGTTAGACGGGGTAAATAATTCACCCCTCCACTTT
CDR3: CASRLDGVNNSPLHF

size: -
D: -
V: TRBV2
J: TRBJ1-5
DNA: TGTGCCAGCAGTGCCCTTACGGTGACCCAACATTTT
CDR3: CASSALTVTQHF

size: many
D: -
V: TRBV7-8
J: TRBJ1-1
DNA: TGTGCCAGCAGCCCAACGGACCGAGGGGGGGGGACTGAAGCTTTCTTT
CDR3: CASSPTDRGGGTEAFF

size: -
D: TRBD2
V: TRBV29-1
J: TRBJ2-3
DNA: TGCAGCCTCCGGGGGGGGGATACGCAGTATTTT
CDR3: CSLRGGDTQYF